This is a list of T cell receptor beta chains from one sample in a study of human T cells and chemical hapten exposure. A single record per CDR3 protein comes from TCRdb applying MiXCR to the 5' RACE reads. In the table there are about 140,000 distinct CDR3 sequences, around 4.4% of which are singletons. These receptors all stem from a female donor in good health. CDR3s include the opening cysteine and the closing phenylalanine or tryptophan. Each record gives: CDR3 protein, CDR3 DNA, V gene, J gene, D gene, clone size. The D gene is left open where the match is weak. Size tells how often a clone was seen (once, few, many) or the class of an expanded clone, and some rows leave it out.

cdr3_aa: CASSSPGQNTEAFF
cdr3_nt: TGCGCCAGCAGCTCGCCGGGTCAGAACACTGAAGCTTTCTTT
v_call: TRBV5-1
j_call: TRBJ1-1
d_call: NA
clone_size: many

cdr3_aa: CSASQGTDTQYF
cdr3_nt: TGCAGCGCCTCCCAGGGCACAGATACGCAGTATTTT
v_call: TRBV29-1
j_call: TRBJ2-3
d_call: NA
clone_size: many

cdr3_aa: CASSPLAGETEQYF
cdr3_nt: TGTGCCAGCTCACCACTAGCGGGGGAGACCGAGCAGTACTTC
v_call: TRBV18
j_call: TRBJ2-7
d_call: TRBD2
clone_size: many

cdr3_aa: CSARRGQGGTEAFF
cdr3_nt: TGCAGTGCTAGAAGGGGACAGGGTGGCACTGAAGCTTTCTTT
v_call: TRBV20-1
j_call: TRBJ1-1
d_call: TRBD1
clone_size: few

cdr3_aa: CASSLAVSGHYNEQFF
cdr3_nt: TGCGCCAGCAGCTTGGCCGTTAGCGGGCACTACAATGAGCAGTTCTTC
v_call: TRBV5-1
j_call: TRBJ2-1
d_call: TRBD2
clone_size: many

cdr3_aa: CASSSKVGGAGGETQYF
cdr3_nt: TGCGCCAGCAGCTCTAAGGTGGGGGGGGCCGGAGGAGAGACCCAGTACTTC
v_call: TRBV5-1
j_call: TRBJ2-5
d_call: NA
clone_size: many

cdr3_aa: CASSLVGHLYQETQYF
cdr3_nt: TGTGCCAGCAGCTTAGTAGGACACTTGTACCAAGAGACCCAGTACTTC
v_call: TRBV7-2
j_call: TRBJ2-5
d_call: NA
clone_size: many

cdr3_aa: CASSLDDVVGLLQKSSYNEQFF
cdr3_nt: TGTGCCAGCAGCTTAGACGATGTTGTGGGACTCCTACAAAAAAGCTCCTACAATGAGCAGTTCTTC
v_call: TRBV11-2
j_call: TRBJ2-1
d_call: NA
clone_size: many

cdr3_aa: CASSQAGPRYGYTF
cdr3_nt: TGTGCCAGCAGCCAAGCGGGACCGAGATATGGCTACACCTTC
v_call: TRBV3-1
j_call: TRBJ1-2
d_call: NA
clone_size: NA

cdr3_aa: CASSPPLAGGLETQYF
cdr3_nt: TGTGCCAGCAGTCCGCCCCTCGCGGGGGGGCTTGAGACCCAGTACTTC
v_call: TRBV28
j_call: TRBJ2-5
d_call: TRBD2
clone_size: many

cdr3_aa: CASSLGIAGLSNQPQHF
cdr3_nt: TGTGCCAGCAGCTTGGGGATTGCAGGACTTAGCAATCAGCCCCAGCATTTT
v_call: TRBV5-5
j_call: TRBJ1-5
d_call: NA
clone_size: NA

cdr3_aa: CASSLDSYNEQFF
cdr3_nt: TGTGCCAGCAGCTTAGACTCCTACAATGAGCAGTTCTTC
v_call: TRBV5-1
j_call: TRBJ2-1
d_call: NA
clone_size: many

cdr3_aa: CSPTVTDTQYF
cdr3_nt: TGCAGTCCTACGGTGACAGATACGCAGTATTTT
v_call: TRBV20-1
j_call: TRBJ2-3
d_call: NA
clone_size: many

cdr3_aa: CASSNDYNEAFF
cdr3_nt: TGTGCCAGCAGCAACGATTACAATGAAGCTTTCTTT
v_call: TRBV28
j_call: TRBJ1-1
d_call: NA
clone_size: NA

cdr3_aa: CASSQSYAYTF
cdr3_nt: TGTGCCAGCAGCCAATCGTATGCCTACACCTTC
v_call: TRBV16
j_call: TRBJ1-2
d_call: NA
clone_size: many

cdr3_aa: CASSYVVGTQYF
cdr3_nt: TGTGCCAGCAGTTACGTGGTGGGGACCCAGTACTTC
v_call: TRBV6-2/TRBV6-3
j_call: TRBJ2-5
d_call: NA
clone_size: many

cdr3_aa: CASSFHRRYEQYF
cdr3_nt: TGTGCCAGCAGCTTCCATCGGAGATACGAGCAGTACTTC
v_call: TRBV7-9
j_call: TRBJ2-7
d_call: NA
clone_size: many

cdr3_aa: CAWSAPGHGYTF
cdr3_nt: TGTGCCTGGAGTGCCCCGGGGCATGGCTACACCTTC
v_call: TRBV30
j_call: TRBJ1-2
d_call: NA
clone_size: few

cdr3_aa: CASSSGDRDNTEAFF
cdr3_nt: TGTGCCAGCAGCAGCGGGGACAGGGATAACACTGAAGCTTTCTTT
v_call: TRBV5-4
j_call: TRBJ1-1
d_call: TRBD1
clone_size: few

cdr3_aa: CSARDHLQVAYGYTF
cdr3_nt: TGCAGTGCTAGAGATCATCTTCAGGTAGCCTATGGCTACACCTTC
v_call: TRBV20-1
j_call: TRBJ1-2
d_call: NA
clone_size: many

cdr3_aa: CASSLEGRNEKLFF
cdr3_nt: TGCGCCAGCAGCTTGGAGGGAAGAAATGAAAAACTGTTTTTT
v_call: TRBV5-1
j_call: TRBJ1-4
d_call: NA
clone_size: many

cdr3_aa: CAISALIGDEQFF
cdr3_nt: TGTGCCATCAGCGCCTTGATTGGGGATGAGCAGTTCTTC
v_call: TRBV10-3
j_call: TRBJ2-1
d_call: NA
clone_size: many

cdr3_aa: CASSQRLAGGPDTQYF
cdr3_nt: TGTGCCAGCAGCCAACGACTAGCGGGGGGGCCGGATACGCAGTATTTT
v_call: TRBV3-1
j_call: TRBJ2-3
d_call: TRBD2
clone_size: many

cdr3_aa: CASIPEGWGDTEAFF
cdr3_nt: TGTGCCAGCATCCCGGAAGGGTGGGGGGACACTGAAGCTTTCTTT
v_call: TRBV5-5
j_call: TRBJ1-1
d_call: NA
clone_size: many

cdr3_aa: CASSLGNRLGTEAFF
cdr3_nt: TGTGCCAGCAGTTTAGGGAACAGGTTGGGCACTGAAGCTTTCTTT
v_call: TRBV12-3/TRBV12-4
j_call: TRBJ1-1
d_call: NA
clone_size: many

cdr3_aa: CASSLVVTNTDTQYF
cdr3_nt: TGCGCCAGCAGCTTGGTGGTGACTAACACAGATACGCAGTATTTT
v_call: TRBV5-1
j_call: TRBJ2-3
d_call: NA
clone_size: many

cdr3_aa: CASGGETANTEAFF
cdr3_nt: TGTGCCAGTGGGGGGGAAACAGCAAACACTGAAGCTTTCTTT
v_call: TRBV19
j_call: TRBJ1-1
d_call: NA
clone_size: many

cdr3_aa: CASSSRTDHNSPLHF
cdr3_nt: TGTGCCAGCAGCTCACGGACAGACCATAATTCACCCCTCCACTTT
v_call: TRBV5-4
j_call: TRBJ1-6
d_call: NA
clone_size: NA

cdr3_aa: CASSPSSDHSYEQYF
cdr3_nt: TGTGCCAGCTCACCAAGCTCGGATCACTCCTACGAGCAGTACTTC
v_call: TRBV18
j_call: TRBJ2-7
d_call: NA
clone_size: many

cdr3_aa: CASSSSWTSGGGEQFF
cdr3_nt: TGTGCCAGCAGCTCGAGCTGGACTAGCGGGGGTGGTGAGCAGTTCTTC
v_call: TRBV7-2
j_call: TRBJ2-1
d_call: TRBD2
clone_size: many

cdr3_aa: CASSAGLPSFFAIF
cdr3_nt: TGTGCCAGCAGTGCAGGTCTCCCGAGTTTCTTCGCCATCTTC
v_call: TRBV6-1
j_call: TRBJ2-7
d_call: NA
clone_size: many

cdr3_aa: CASSAGAGNQPQHF
cdr3_nt: TGTGCCAGCAGTGCGGGCGCTGGGAATCAGCCCCAGCATTTT
v_call: TRBV6-6
j_call: TRBJ1-5
d_call: NA
clone_size: many

cdr3_aa: CAWSTLTSNQPQHF
cdr3_nt: TGTGCCTGGAGTACGCTGACTAGCAATCAGCCCCAGCATTTT
v_call: TRBV30
j_call: TRBJ1-5
d_call: NA
clone_size: many

cdr3_aa: CASSLRFRWDGYTF
cdr3_nt: TGTGCCAGCAGTTTAAGGTTTAGGTGGGATGGCTACACCTTC
v_call: TRBV28
j_call: TRBJ1-2
d_call: NA
clone_size: few

cdr3_aa: CAISEGPDTQYF
cdr3_nt: TGTGCCATCAGTGAGGGCCCAGATACGCAGTATTTT
v_call: TRBV10-3
j_call: TRBJ2-3
d_call: NA
clone_size: NA

cdr3_aa: CASSQFRRAYEQYF
cdr3_nt: TGTGCCAGCAGCCAATTTCGCAGGGCCTACGAGCAGTACTTC
v_call: TRBV16
j_call: TRBJ2-7
d_call: NA
clone_size: many

cdr3_aa: CAALHLDRGYEQYF
cdr3_nt: TGTGCCGCTTTACATCTGGACAGGGGGTACGAGCAGTACTTC
v_call: TRBV6-1
j_call: TRBJ2-7
d_call: TRBD1
clone_size: many

cdr3_aa: CSARDPRGQGTQYF
cdr3_nt: TGCAGTGCTAGAGACCCGCGGGGGCAGGGGACCCAGTACTTC
v_call: TRBV20-1
j_call: TRBJ2-5
d_call: NA
clone_size: NA

cdr3_aa: CASSPGTQETQYF
cdr3_nt: TGCGCCAGCAGCCCGGGGACGCAAGAGACCCAGTACTTC
v_call: TRBV5-1
j_call: TRBJ2-5
d_call: NA
clone_size: NA

cdr3_aa: CASSVGRFNSPLHF
cdr3_nt: TGTGCCAGCAGCGTAGGCAGATTTAATTCACCCCTCCACTTT
v_call: TRBV9
j_call: TRBJ1-6
d_call: NA
clone_size: many

cdr3_aa: CASSQGHRVLQPQHF
cdr3_nt: TGTGCCAGCAGCCAAGGCCACAGGGTTCTTCAGCCCCAGCATTTT
v_call: TRBV3-2
j_call: TRBJ1-5
d_call: NA
clone_size: many

cdr3_aa: CASSETCTDTQYF
cdr3_nt: TGTGCCAGCAGTGAAACCTGCACAGATACGCAGTATTTT
v_call: TRBV2
j_call: TRBJ2-3
d_call: NA
clone_size: NA

cdr3_aa: CASSLQGPGELFF
cdr3_nt: TGCGCCAGCAGCTTACAGGGTCCCGGGGAGCTGTTTTTT
v_call: TRBV5-1
j_call: TRBJ2-2
d_call: NA
clone_size: NA

cdr3_aa: CATSRVTRKADTQYF
cdr3_nt: TGTGCCACCAGCAGAGTGACCAGGAAGGCAGATACGCAGTATTTT
v_call: TRBV15
j_call: TRBJ2-3
d_call: NA
clone_size: NA

cdr3_aa: CASSLQPYSNQPQHF
cdr3_nt: TGTGCCAGCAGTTTACAGCCCTATAGCAATCAGCCCCAGCATTTT
v_call: TRBV27
j_call: TRBJ1-5
d_call: NA
clone_size: NA

cdr3_aa: CASSGRQKSYQETQYF
cdr3_nt: TGTGCCAGCAGTGGGAGACAGAAAAGCTACCAAGAGACCCAGTACTTC
v_call: TRBV2
j_call: TRBJ2-5
d_call: NA
clone_size: many

cdr3_aa: CASSVRGSPGANVLTF
cdr3_nt: TGTGCCAGCAGCGTGAGGGGAAGCCCTGGGGCCAACGTCCTGACTTTC
v_call: TRBV9
j_call: TRBJ2-6
d_call: NA
clone_size: few

cdr3_aa: CASSPHGADSGANVLTF
cdr3_nt: TGTGCCAGCAGCCCACACGGGGCCGACTCTGGGGCCAACGTCCTGACTTTC
v_call: TRBV7-9
j_call: TRBJ2-6
d_call: NA
clone_size: NA

cdr3_aa: CAISGALGTRGYEQYF
cdr3_nt: TGTGCCATCAGTGGGGCCCTGGGCACTCGAGGCTACGAGCAGTACTTC
v_call: TRBV10-3
j_call: TRBJ2-7
d_call: NA
clone_size: many

cdr3_aa: CASKLKGGSDPEAFF
cdr3_nt: TGTGCCAGCAAGTTGAAAGGGGGCAGCGATCCTGAAGCTTTCTTT
v_call: TRBV27
j_call: TRBJ1-1
d_call: TRBD1
clone_size: many

cdr3_aa: CASSPSARYDEQYF
cdr3_nt: TGTGCCAGCTCACCATCGGCCCGCTACGACGAGCAGTACTTC
v_call: TRBV18
j_call: TRBJ2-7
d_call: NA
clone_size: NA

cdr3_aa: CASSLQEGGGEQFF
cdr3_nt: TGTGCCAGCAGCCTGCAGGAGGGCGGGGGTGAGCAGTTCTTC
v_call: TRBV12-3/TRBV12-4
j_call: TRBJ2-1
d_call: TRBD2
clone_size: NA

cdr3_aa: CASSPPGAKLFF
cdr3_nt: TGTGCCAGCTCACCACCGGGCGCAAAACTGTTTTTT
v_call: TRBV18
j_call: TRBJ1-4
d_call: NA
clone_size: many

cdr3_aa: CASSQGTGTGELFF
cdr3_nt: TGTGCCAGCAGCCAAGGGACAGGCACCGGGGAGCTGTTTTTT
v_call: TRBV3-1
j_call: TRBJ2-2
d_call: TRBD1
clone_size: many

cdr3_aa: CSARDPDGGEKLFF
cdr3_nt: TGCAGTGCTAGAGACCCTGACGGGGGTGAAAAACTGTTTTTT
v_call: TRBV20-1
j_call: TRBJ1-4
d_call: NA
clone_size: many

cdr3_aa: CASSFLGGHEQFF
cdr3_nt: TGTGCCAGCAGTTTTTTAGGGGGTCATGAGCAGTTCTTC
v_call: TRBV12-3/TRBV12-4
j_call: TRBJ2-1
d_call: NA
clone_size: few

cdr3_aa: CASSPGQGINQPQHF
cdr3_nt: TGTGCCAGCAGTCCGGGACAGGGAATCAATCAGCCCCAGCATTTT
v_call: TRBV28
j_call: TRBJ1-5
d_call: TRBD1
clone_size: NA

cdr3_aa: CAWSPAYEQYF
cdr3_nt: TGTGCCTGGAGTCCCGCCTACGAGCAGTACTTC
v_call: TRBV30
j_call: TRBJ2-7
d_call: NA
clone_size: few

cdr3_aa: CASSSDATEAFF
cdr3_nt: TGTGCCAGCAGCTCGGACGCGACTGAAGCTTTCTTT
v_call: TRBV13
j_call: TRBJ1-1
d_call: NA
clone_size: many

cdr3_aa: CASSPSGPRGYGYTF
cdr3_nt: TGTGCCAGCAGTCCTTCCGGCCCCAGGGGCTATGGCTACACCTTC
v_call: TRBV12-3/TRBV12-4
j_call: TRBJ1-2
d_call: NA
clone_size: many